This passage covers 16 T cell receptor beta chains from one sample sequenced in a study of shared clonotypes between healthy human individuals. Repertoires were generated with immunoSEQ multiplex PCR, while TCRdb's copy carries only in-frame clones and drops some. The sample lists about 1.5 million clones, approximately 98% occurring once. Material: naive CD4+ T cells sorted from blood. The sample's subset: CD45RA+ positively selected. Receptor source: a man aged 30 to 39 in good health.

The chain combines TRBV7-2 with TRBJ2-5, with unresolved D. Germline CDR1 reads SGHTA; CDR2 reads FQGNSA. The CDR3 has 17 amino acids. Trimming took 0 bases from V and 1 from J, leaving 15 bases between them. Here the CDR3 reads CASSLAGKRVSQETQYF. DNA of the CDR3: TGTGCCAGCAGCTTAGCGGGAAAAAGGGTTAGCCAAGAGACCCAGTACTTC.

The J gene is TRBJ1-2, the V gene TRBV5-4; D unclear. The germline V gene encodes CDR1 SGHNT and CDR2 YYREEE (reference sequence). The CDR3 is made up of 15 amino acids. The V and J ends lost 0 bases and 3 bases respectively, with 12 bases between them. The CDR3 coding sequence is TGTGCCAGCAGCTTGGAGCAGGTTGAATACTATGGCTACACCTTC. This sequence encodes CASSLEQVEYYGYTF.

This rearrangement joins TRBV19 to TRBJ2-3; 9 bases match TRBD2. Germline CDR1 reads LNHDA; CDR2 reads SQIVND (reference sequence). Losses at the gene ends were 4 bases for V and 8 bases for J; bases not matched to a gene: 13. CDR3 length: 16 amino acids. CDR3 DNA: TGTGCCAGTAGTAAAATAGCGGGAGACGAGGAAGGTACGCAGTATTTT. It encodes CASSKIAGDEEGTQYF.

In this sample, this clone turned up once. This chain links TRBV7-9 with TRBJ2-5, with a weak D call TRBD1 (5 bases). This CDR3 spans 13 amino acids. Germline V gene sequence: CDR1 SEHNR, CDR2 FQNEAQ (reference sequence). V was clipped by 2 bases and J by 4 bases, with 8 bases between them. CDR3 sequence reads: CASSLQGTETQYF. The CDR3, as DNA: TGTGCCAGCAGCTTACAGGGCACAGAGACCCAGTACTTC.

This clone was counted a single time. The V and J genes are TRBV15 and TRBJ2-7; 7 bases align to TRBD2. The CDR3 totals 16 residues. Germline trimming cut 0 bases from V and 3 bases from J; bases unmatched to any gene: 8. Germline CDR1 is LNHNV and CDR2 is YYDKDF (reference sequence). In DNA form, the CDR3 reads TGTGCCACCAGCAGAGATCTTGCGGGAGAGCTCTACGAGCAGTACTTC. Its protein product is CATSRDLAGELYEQYF.

The chain joins TRBV25-1 to TRBJ1-1, with 7 bases identical to TRBD1. Germline-derived CDR1 and CDR2 are MGHDK and SYGVNS. This CDR3 has 15 amino acids. The ends lost 1 base at V and 3 bases at J; junction bases unmatched: 5. The CDR3 region is CASSESSGGDTEAFF. CDR3 DNA sequence: TGTGCCAGCAGTGAATCCTCAGGGGGGGACACTGAAGCTTTCTTT.

The chain is built from TRBV28 and TRBJ2-3, with 7 bases that match TRBD1. The CDR3 is made up of 15 amino acids. Per germline, CDR1 MDHEN and CDR2 SYDVKM. Losses at the gene ends were 4 bases for V and 5 bases for J; bases not matched to a gene: 9. The CDR3 DNA follows: TGTGCCAGCAGTTCAGGGGGTGGAACAAAAGATACGCAGTATTTT. This gives the protein CASSSGGGTKDTQYF.

J is TRBJ2-1 and V is TRBV28; perhaps D is TRBD1 or TRBD2 (5 bases each). V shed 6 bases and J shed 9 bases, with 18 bases lying between them. The CDR3 extends over 14 amino acids. Germline CDR1 reads MDHEN; CDR2 reads SYDVKM. The CDR3 coding sequence is TGTGCCAGCAGCCCGGGACCCCCGGGACGTGAGCAGTTCTTC. Amino acid sequence: CASSPGPPGREQFF.

The chain links TRBV19 to TRBJ2-2; maybe TRBD2 (5 bases). Germline V lookup: CDR1 LNHDA, CDR2 SQIVND (reference sequence). V was pared by 5 bases and J by 6 bases, with 10 bases between. This CDR3 spans 13 amino acids. The chain's CDR3 is CASSALVSGELFF. The DNA of the CDR3 is TGTGCCAGTAGTGCACTAGTTTCCGGGGAGCTGTTTTTT. The full variable domain, its missing parts supplied by reference TRBV19 and TRBJ2-2, is DGGITQSPKYLFRKEGQNVTLSCEQNLNHDAMYWYRQDPGQGLRLIYYSQIVNDFQKGDIAEGYSVSREKKESFPLTVTSAQKNPTAFYLCASSALVSGELFFGEGSRLTVL.

The chain employs TRBV10-2 and TRBJ2-1; D call uncertain. The V end was cut by 6 bases, the J end by 5 bases, with 8 bases between. The CDR3 length is 12 residues. Looked up from germline, CDR1 is WSHSY and CDR2 is SAAADI. This CDR3 reads CASRRRDNEQFF. CDR3 in DNA: TGCGCCAGCAGGAGAAGGGACAATGAGCAGTTCTTC.

The chain combines TRBV5-4 with TRBJ2-5; no clear D gene. Between the trimmed V and J ends, which lost 0 bases and 9 bases, there was a span of 18 bases. The CDR3 runs to 15 residues. Germline V gene data show CDR1 as SGHNT and CDR2 as YYREEE (reference sequence). CDR3 loop: CASSLEPPRPSPQYF. DNA for the CDR3: TGTGCCAGCAGCTTGGAGCCCCCTCGACCAAGCCCCCAGTACTTC.

The chain recombines TRBV27 with TRBJ1-2; 7 positions agree with TRBD1. CDR1 MNHEY and CDR2 SMNVEV come from the germline V gene (reference sequence). The CDR3 consists of 14 residues. V shed 8 bases, J shed 8 bases, and the junction held 14 bases outside the gene matches. The CDR3 loop reads CASAWGGGAGGYTF. Here the CDR3 DNA reads TGTGCCAGCGCCTGGGGAGGGGGCGCTGGGGGCTACACCTTC.

This clone was seen only once. The chain links TRBV19 to TRBJ1-1, with D unclear. Trimming stripped 0 bases from V and 6 bases from J, with 11 bases between. Germline CDR1 is LNHDA and CDR2 is SQIVND (reference sequence). This CDR3 is 14 amino acids long. The DNA of the CDR3 is TGTGCCAGTAGTATAGACCCAAGGATCCCTGAAGCTTTCTTT. It specifies CASSIDPRIPEAFF.

This chain links TRBV12-5 with TRBJ1-5; tentatively, D is TRBD1 (5 bases). The germline V gene encodes CDR1 LGHNT and CDR2 FRNRAP. V was cut by 6 bases and J by 4 bases, with 10 bases left in between. The CDR3 extends over 13 amino acids. CDR3 residues: CASGTVSNQPQHF. The CDR3 nucleotides are TGTGCTAGTGGGACAGTTTCAAATCAGCCCCAGCATTTT.

The rearrangement links TRBV6-5 to TRBJ2-1, with unresolved D. Trimming removed 6 bases from V and 4 bases from J, with 4 bases in between. CDR3 size: 11 residues. Germline V gives CDR1 MNHEY, CDR2 SVGAGI. CDR3 protein: CASRAYNEQFF. CDR3 in DNA: TGTGCCAGCAGGGCTTACAATGAGCAGTTCTTC.

The genes are TRBV4-3 and TRBJ1-2; no clear D gene. The germline CDR1 and CDR2 sequences are LGHNA and YSLEER. Between the trimmed V and J ends, which lost 4 bases and 2 bases, there was a span of 23 bases. The CDR3 is 18 amino acids. The CDR3 sequence: CASSLALSFGKGNYGYTF. The CDR3 region has the DNA TGCGCCAGCAGCCTCGCGTTAAGTTTCGGCAAGGGCAACTATGGCTACACCTTC.